These 24 T cell receptor beta chains share one sample of origin, sequenced in a study of blood T cell repertoires in COVID-19. Measured with immunoSEQ multiplex PCR; TCRdb has only the in-frame clones, and not every one. The sample lists about 98,000 clones, 75% to 85% occurring once. The sequenced material came from peripheral blood. Receptor source: a man in his sixties or seventies with acute or convalescent COVID-19.

The rearrangement joins TRBV19 to TRBJ1-1; a possible D gene is TRBD1 (5 bases). The V and J ends lost 3 bases and 1 base respectively, with 15 bases between them. The CDR3 has 16 residues. Germline V lookup: CDR1 LNHDA, CDR2 SQIVND (reference sequence). CDR3 residues: CASSIPWGGKNTEAFF. In DNA form, the CDR3 reads TGTGCCAGTAGTATCCCGTGGGGCGGGAAGAACACTGAAGCTTTCTTT.

The rearrangement joins TRBV5-1 to TRBJ2-1; 11 bases map to TRBD2. The junction had 2 bases not matched to a gene; V was cut back by 2 bases and J by 4 bases. Looked up from germline, CDR1 is SGHRS and CDR2 is YFSETQ. The CDR3 totals 15 residues. The CDR3 loop is CASSLTSGSYNEQFF. The DNA for the CDR3 is TGCGCCAGCAGCTTAACTAGCGGGAGTTACAATGAGCAGTTCTTC.

The chain joins TRBV6-5 to TRBJ1-2, with 8 bases that match TRBD1. Germline CDR1 reads MNHEY; CDR2 reads SVGAGI. The CDR3 has 14 amino acids. V was clipped by 7 bases and J by 8 bases; unmatched bases: 12. This chain's CDR3 is CASIFDRGRYGYTF. In DNA, the CDR3 is TGTGCCAGCATTTTCGACAGGGGAAGATACGGCTACACCTTC.

This clone was counted between two and nine times. The chain recombines TRBV3-1 (or the pseudogene TRBV3-2) with TRBJ1-6, with 10 bases matching TRBD1. Per the germline V gene, CDR1 is LGHDT and CDR2 is YNNKEL (reference sequence). This CDR3 spans 13 amino acids. With 6 bases clipped from V and 9 bases from J, the junction kept 2 bases outside the gene matches. CDR3: CASSRQGASPLHF. CDR3 bases: TGTGCCAGCAGTCGACAGGGGGCTTCACCCCTCCACTTT.

This chain uses TRBV9 with TRBJ1-6; D gene ambiguous. Germline values: CDR1 SGDLS, CDR2 YYNGEE. This CDR3 has 15 residues. V was cut by 2 bases and J by 2 bases, with 8 bases left in between. The chain's CDR3 is CASSVDGTYNSPLHF. The DNA for the CDR3 is TGTGCCAGCAGCGTCGACGGGACCTATAATTCACCCCTCCACTTT.

This chain joins TRBV6-5 and TRBJ2-1, with TRBD2 matching over 7 bases. Germline trimming cut 0 bases from V and 6 bases from J; bases unmatched to any gene: 8. CDR1 is MNHEY, CDR2 SVGAGI, per germline. The CDR3 totals 16 residues. CDR3 loop: CASSYSASGRGNEQFF. CDR3 DNA: TGTGCCAGCAGTTACTCGGCTAGCGGCCGAGGCAATGAGCAGTTCTTC.

This clone was counted a few times. The chain couples TRBV7-4 to TRBJ2-7, with D possibly being TRBD2 (6 bases). CDR3 length: 15 residues. The germline CDR1 and CDR2 sequences are SGHVT and SQSDAQ. V was pared by 8 bases and J by 2 bases, with 19 bases between. Here the CDR3 reads CASLNLGGSTYEQYF. CDR3 sequence (DNA): TGTGCCAGCCTTAACCTGGGGGGTTCAACCTACGAGCAGTACTTC.

V usage is TRBV5-1 and J usage is TRBJ1-2, with TRBD1 as a possible D gene (6 bases). Per the germline V gene, CDR1 is SGHRS and CDR2 is YFSETQ. CDR3 size: 13 residues. V lost 0 bases to trimming and J lost 8 bases, with 11 bases between them. The DNA for the CDR3 is TGCGCCAGCAGCTTGGGTGGACAGTACGGCTACACCTTC. Its protein is CASSLGGQYGYTF.

This clone has a handful of counts. The rearrangement uses TRBV11-2 and TRBJ2-3; D perhaps matches TRBD1 (5 bases). The germline V and J ends were trimmed by 4 bases and 4 bases, with 9 bases remaining between them. The germline CDR1 and CDR2 sequences are SGHAT and FQNNGV. This CDR3 has 13 amino acids. CDR3 residues: CASSSRGPDTQYF. For the CDR3, the DNA is TGTGCCAGCAGCTCTAGGGGCCCAGATACGCAGTATTTT.

The chain recombines TRBV7-8 with TRBJ2-7; 8 nucleotides align to TRBD2. Germline V lookup: CDR1 SGHVS, CDR2 FQNEAQ. The ends lost 4 bases at V and 0 bases at J; junction bases unmatched: 11. This CDR3 has 17 amino acids. CDR3 region: CASSSNLAGHHSYEQYF. CDR3 sequence (DNA): TGTGCCAGCAGCTCCAATTTAGCGGGACATCACTCCTACGAGCAGTACTTC.

The V call is TRBV3-1 (or the pseudogene TRBV3-2), the J call TRBJ2-1, with D possibly matching TRBD1 (6 bases). The CDR3 has 15 residues. Germline CDR1 reads LGHDT; CDR2 reads YNNKEL (reference sequence). The germline V and J ends were trimmed by 3 bases and 9 bases, with 18 bases remaining between them. The CDR3 sequence is CASSHAPRGDVEQFF. For the CDR3, the DNA is TGTGCCAGCAGCCACGCCCCCAGGGGAGACGTTGAGCAGTTCTTC.

The chain is built from TRBV5-1 and TRBJ1-4; TRBD1 is a possible D gene (6 bases). This CDR3 region has 14 residues. The germline V and J ends were trimmed by 1 base and 5 bases, with 9 bases remaining between them. Germline V gives CDR1 SGHRS, CDR2 YFSETQ. The CDR3 loop is CASSLTGKNEKLFF. The CDR3 coding sequence is TGCGCCAGCAGCTTGACAGGGAAGAATGAAAAACTGTTTTTT.

The chain couples TRBV24-1 to TRBJ2-2; possibly TRBD1 for D (5 bases). This CDR3 contains 14 residues. V was pared by 3 bases and J by 6 bases, with 10 bases between. Germline CDR1 and CDR2: KGHDR and SFDVKD. CDR3: CATSDAQGPGELFF. In DNA, the CDR3 is TGTGCCACCAGTGATGCTCAGGGCCCCGGGGAGCTGTTTTTT.

This chain links TRBV14 with TRBJ2-7, with D possibly TRBD1 on 6 matching bases. The germline V gene encodes CDR1 SGHDN and CDR2 FVKESK. Trimming left V 3 bases short and J 3 bases short, with 9 bases between. This CDR3 contains 13 residues. The CDR3 DNA reads as TGTGCCAGCAGCCAGATACAGGGCTACGAGCAGTACTTC. The encoded protein is CASSQIQGYEQYF.

J is TRBJ1-6 and V is TRBV30; TRBD1 might be the D (5 bases). The length of the CDR3 is 13 residues. Germline V gene lookup returns CDR1 GTSNPN and CDR2 SVGIG (reference sequence). The chain's CDR3 is CPGGVSLYSPLHF. CDR3 in DNA: TGTCCCGGGGGGGTCTCCCTATATTCACCCCTCCACTTT.

The chain joins TRBV27 to TRBJ2-3, with D possibly TRBD2 on 5 matching bases. The germline V gene encodes CDR1 MNHEY and CDR2 SMNVEV (reference sequence). With 5 bases removed from V and 1 base from J, the gap between germline ends came to 13 bases. The CDR3 loop spans 15 amino acids. The DNA of the CDR3 is TGTGCCAGCAGTCCCGCGAACGGGGGCACAGATACGCAGTATTTT. Translating it yields CASSPANGGTDTQYF.

The DNA for the CDR3 is TGCAGCGTTGAGCGGAAAAGGGCGGCAGGGATACCCTACGAGCAGTACTTC. Translating it yields CSVERKRAAGIPYEQYF. V and J are TRBV29-1 and TRBJ2-7; tentatively, D is TRBD1 (5 bases). Deletions cut 3 bases from V and 2 bases from J, with 23 bases between. In germline, CDR1 is SQVTM, CDR2 ANQGSEA. The CDR3 is 17 residues long.

This chain uses TRBV7-8 with TRBJ2-2; D possibly corresponds to TRBD1 (5 bases). The CDR3 sequence is 15 residues long. V lost 5 bases and J lost 1, with 11 bases in between. The germline gives CDR1 SGHVS, CDR2 FQNEAQ. CDR3 protein: CASSRPTENTGELFF. CDR3 bases: TGTGCCAGCAGCCGTCCGACAGAGAACACCGGGGAGCTGTTTTTT.

The chain recombines TRBV28 with TRBJ1-4, with 8 positions matching TRBD1. The CDR3 has 14 amino acids. The germline V gene has CDR1 MDHEN and CDR2 SYDVKM. J gave up 11 bases and V 7 bases, and 12 bases lay outside the gene matches. In DNA, the CDR3 is TGTGCCAGCATAGATCCCAGGGGGCCGGGGAAACTGTTTTTT. Protein product: CASIDPRGPGKLFF.

The rearrangement links TRBV2 to TRBJ2-5, with TRBD1 as a possible D gene (6 bases). V dropped 4 bases and J dropped 2 bases, with 11 bases sitting between them. Germline V gene data show CDR1 as SNHLY and CDR2 as FYNNEI. The CDR3 sequence is 14 residues long. The CDR3 DNA follows: TGTGCCAGCAGTGTACAGGGAGAACAAGAGACCCAGTACTTC. It yields the protein CASSVQGEQETQYF.

The chain carries TRBV7-2 and TRBJ2-5, with 10 nucleotides matching TRBD1. The V gene end was trimmed by 5 bases and the J gene end by 6 bases; junction bases not matched to a gene: 9. The germline CDR1 and CDR2 sequences are SGHTA and FQGNSA. This CDR3 contains 15 residues. The CDR3 bases are TGTGCCAGCAGCGCCGCGACAGGGGGCGGAAAGACCCAGTACTTC. Translating it yields CASSAATGGGKTQYF.

This chain joins TRBV6-1 and TRBJ1-5, with D unclear. Germline V gene data show CDR1 as MNHNS and CDR2 as SASEGT. The CDR3 has 15 amino acids. Trimming shortened V by 2 bases and J by 2 bases, and 10 bases separated the two germline ends. The CDR3, as DNA: TGTGCCAGCAGTGAAATTGGTCGAGGCAATCAGCCCCAGCATTTT. This codes for CASSEIGRGNQPQHF.

This chain links TRBV6-5 with TRBJ1-5; D is ambiguous. CDR3 length: 12 amino acids. V lost 6 bases and J 8 bases, leaving 11 bases between the germline ends. Germline V lookup: CDR1 MNHEY, CDR2 SVGAGI. DNA of the CDR3: TGTGCCAGCAGCTCCGGGGAAAAGCCCCAGCATTTT. As protein: CASSSGEKPQHF.

V gene TRBV20-1 combines with J gene TRBJ1-4, with D possibly being TRBD1 (6 bases). The germline V and J ends were trimmed by 3 bases and 8 bases, with 16 bases remaining between them. Germline CDR1 and CDR2: DFQATT and SNEGSKA (reference sequence). The CDR3 runs 14 residues. In DNA, the CDR3 is TGCAGTGCTAGTAGGGGGTCGGGAGGGGAAAAACTGTTTTTT. Translating gives CSASRGSGGEKLFF.